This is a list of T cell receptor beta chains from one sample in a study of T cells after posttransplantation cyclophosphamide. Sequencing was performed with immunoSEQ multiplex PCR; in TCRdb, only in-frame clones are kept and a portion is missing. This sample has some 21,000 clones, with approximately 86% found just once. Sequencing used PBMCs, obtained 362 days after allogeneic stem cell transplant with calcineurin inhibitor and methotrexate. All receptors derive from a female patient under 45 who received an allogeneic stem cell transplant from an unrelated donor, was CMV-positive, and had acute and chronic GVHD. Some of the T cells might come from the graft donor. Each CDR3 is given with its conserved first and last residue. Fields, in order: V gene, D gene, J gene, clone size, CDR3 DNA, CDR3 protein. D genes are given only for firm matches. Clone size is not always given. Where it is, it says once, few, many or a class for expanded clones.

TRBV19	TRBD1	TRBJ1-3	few	TGTGCCAGTAGTATTGGGACAGTTGGAAACACCATATATTTT	CASSIGTVGNTIYF
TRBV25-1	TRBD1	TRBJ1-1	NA	TGTGCCAGCAGTGAAGACAGGGGGCGCAGCACTGAAGCTTTCTTT	CASSEDRGRSTEAFF
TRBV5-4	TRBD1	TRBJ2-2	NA	TGTGCCAGCAGGCGGACAGGGAACACCGGGGAGCTGTTTTTT	CASRRTGNTGELFF
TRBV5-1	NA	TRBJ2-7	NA	TGCGCCAGCAGCTTGGGGACAAACTCCTACGAGCAGTACTTC	CASSLGTNSYEQYF
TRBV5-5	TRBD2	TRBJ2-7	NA	TGTGCCAGCAGCTTGCTAGCGGGGTACTCCTACGAGCAGTACTTC	CASSLLAGYSYEQYF
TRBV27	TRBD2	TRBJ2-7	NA	TGTGCCAGCAGTTCACTTGGGCTAGCGGACTACGAGCAGTACTTC	CASSSLGLADYEQYF
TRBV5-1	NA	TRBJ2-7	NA	TGCGCCAGCAGCTTGGGACAGAACTACGAGCAGTACTTC	CASSLGQNYEQYF
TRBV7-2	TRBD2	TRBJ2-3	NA	TGTGCCAGCAGCCCGGGGGCTAGCGGGAGCGATACGCAGTATTTT	CASSPGASGSDTQYF
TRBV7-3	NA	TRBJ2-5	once	TGTGCCAGCAGCGTACGCCAGGACGGCGGGGAGACCCAGTACTTC	CASSVRQDGGETQYF
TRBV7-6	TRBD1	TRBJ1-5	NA	TGTGCCAGCAGCTTAGCCCCTTTGGACAGGGACAATCAGCCCCAGCATTTT	CASSLAPLDRDNQPQHF
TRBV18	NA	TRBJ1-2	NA	TGTGCCAGCTCACCCGGAAGCGATGGCTACACCTTC	CASSPGSDGYTF
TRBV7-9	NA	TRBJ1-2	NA	TGTGCCAGCAGCCTTCTCTATGGCTACACCTTC	CASSLLYGYTF
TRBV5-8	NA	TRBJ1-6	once	TGTGCCAGCAGCTTGCGTCTTATGAGGGATTCACCCCTCCACTTT	CASSLRLMRDSPLHF
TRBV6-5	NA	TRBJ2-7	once	TGTGCCAGTTTGACAGTGAGCTCCTACGAGCAGTACTTC	CASLTVSSYEQYF
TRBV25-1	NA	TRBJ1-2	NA	TGTGCCAGCAGTGCTACAGTAAACTATGGCTACACCTTC	CASSATVNYGYTF
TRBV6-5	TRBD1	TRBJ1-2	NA	TGTGCCAGCAGTGGGGGACAGGGAGGGAATGGCTACACCTTC	CASSGGQGGNGYTF
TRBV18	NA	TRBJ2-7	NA	TGTGCCAGCTCACCACCGTCCTTGGCAGACGAGCAGTACTTC	CASSPPSLADEQYF
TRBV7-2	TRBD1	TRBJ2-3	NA	TGTGCCAGCAGCTTAGCCCCATCTGGGACAGAGGCCGTCCGTTTCACAGATACGCAGTATTTT	CASSLAPSGTEAVRFTDTQYF
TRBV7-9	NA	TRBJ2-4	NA	TGTGCCAGCAGCCACTCCCTAGCGGCCAAAAACATTCAGTACTTC	CASSHSLAAKNIQYF
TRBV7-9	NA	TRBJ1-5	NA	TGTGCCAGCAGCTTAGCGGGAGATACGCAGCATTTT	CASSLAGDTQHF
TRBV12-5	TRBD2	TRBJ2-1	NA	TGTGCTAGTGGTTTGGTGGCGCGGGGGGCCGGAGAGCAGTTCTTC	CASGLVARGAGEQFF
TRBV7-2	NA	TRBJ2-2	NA	TGTGCCAGCAGCTTAGACCCAACGGTCGGGGAGCTGTTTTTT	CASSLDPTVGELFF
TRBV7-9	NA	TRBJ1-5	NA	TGTGCCAGCAGCTTAGGTTGGAGAGATCAGCCCCAGCATTTT	CASSLGWRDQPQHF
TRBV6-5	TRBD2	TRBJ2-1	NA	TGTGCCAGCAGTTACTCCGGACTAGCGGACAATGAGCAGTTCTTC	CASSYSGLADNEQFF
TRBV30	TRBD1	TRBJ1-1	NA	TGTGCCTGGAGGACAAGGACAGGGGGTACTGAAGCTTTCTTT	CAWRTRTGGTEAFF
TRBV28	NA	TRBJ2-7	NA	TGTGCCAGCAGTTTGTCCCTAGCCTACGAGCAGTACTTC	CASSLSLAYEQYF
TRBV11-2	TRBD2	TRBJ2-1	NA	TGTGCCAGCAGCTTAGGGTCGGCTAGCGGGAGGTCGTACAATGAGCAGTTCTTC	CASSLGSASGRSYNEQFF
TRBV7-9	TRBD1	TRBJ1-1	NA	TGTGCCAGCAGCCCACAACAGGGGGTAGGAGCTTTCTTT	CASSPQQGVGAFF
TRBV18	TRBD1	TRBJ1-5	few	TGTGCCAGCTCACGACAGGGGAATCAGCCCCAGCATTTT	CASSRQGNQPQHF
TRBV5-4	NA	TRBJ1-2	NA	TGTGCCAGCAGCTTGGGCGTAGACTATGGCTACACCTTC	CASSLGVDYGYTF
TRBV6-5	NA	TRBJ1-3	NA	TGTGCCAGCGGGGGCTGGAAGAGCTCTGGAAACACCATATATTTT	CASGGWKSSGNTIYF
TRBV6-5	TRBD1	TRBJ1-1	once	TGTGCCAGCAGTTTAACACAGGGGGTAGACGAAGCTTTCTTT	CASSLTQGVDEAFF
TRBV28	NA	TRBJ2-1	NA	TGTGCCAGCATAGGGGATGGTTCCTACAATGAGCAGTTCTTC	CASIGDGSYNEQFF
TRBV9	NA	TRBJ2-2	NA	TGTGCCAGCAGTAGAGGAAGTAAGGGGTACACCGGGGAGCTGTTTTTT	CASSRGSKGYTGELFF
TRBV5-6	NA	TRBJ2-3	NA	TGTGCCAGCAGCTCGGATGGTAGCCAGTATTTT	CASSSDGSQYF
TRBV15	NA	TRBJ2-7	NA	TGTGCCACCAGCAGCTGGGCCAGGCCCTACGAGCAGTACTTC	CATSSWARPYEQYF
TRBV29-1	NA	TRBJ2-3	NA	TGCAGCGTTCGACTAACCAGCACAGATACGCAGTATTTT	CSVRLTSTDTQYF
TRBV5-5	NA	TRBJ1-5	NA	TGTGCCAGCAGCCGTGAACCCCCAGGCGGGGAACAGCCCCAGCATTTT	CASSREPPGGEQPQHF
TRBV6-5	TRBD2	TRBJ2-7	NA	TGTGCCAGCAGTCTCAGCGGGAGATCCTCCTACGAGCAGTACTTC	CASSLSGRSSYEQYF
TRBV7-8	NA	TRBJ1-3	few	TGTGCCAGCAGTCTACAGGGTATCTCTGGAAACACCATATATTTT	CASSLQGISGNTIYF
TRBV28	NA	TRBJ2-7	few	TGTGCCACCGAGCCTAACTACGAGCAGTACTTC	CATEPNYEQYF
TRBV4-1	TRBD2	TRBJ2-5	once	TGCGCCAGCAGCCAAGGCGGGGGAGGAAAAGAGACCCAGTACTTC	CASSQGGGGKETQYF
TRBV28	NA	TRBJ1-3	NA	TGTGCCAGCGGCGAGAGACAGATACACTCTGGAAACACCATATATTTT	CASGERQIHSGNTIYF
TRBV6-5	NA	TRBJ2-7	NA	TGTGCCAGCAGTTATCGGCGGAGGGCCGGGTACGAGCAGTACTTC	CASSYRRRAGYEQYF
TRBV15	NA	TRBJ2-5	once	TGTGCCACCAGCATTAGGGGTTGGGAGACCCAGTACTTC	CATSIRGWETQYF